The 31 T cell receptor beta chains below were found in one sample sequenced in a study of T cell changes during pregnancy in multiple sclerosis. Assay: immunoSEQ multiplex PCR; the TCRdb copy retains only in-frame clones and omits some. The sample holds more than 35,000 clones, around 92% seen once. The sequences come from CD4+ T cells from peripheral blood mononuclear cells, collected in the third trimester of pregnancy. Source of these receptors: a female donor with multiple sclerosis, enrolled in a pregnancy study.

The chain joins TRBV10-3 to TRBJ1-2; D uncertain. V was shortened by 4 bases and J by 1 base, with 10 bases between the two germline ends. The CDR3 sequence is 14 residues long. Germline loops: CDR1 ENHRY, CDR2 SYGVKD. CDR3 coding DNA: TGTGCCATCAGTGCTTCCGGGGATAACTATGGCTACACCTTC. Residues: CAISASGDNYGYTF.

This chain links TRBV5-4 with TRBJ2-7, with 7 bases that match TRBD2. The length of the CDR3 is 15 residues. Trimming took 6 bases from V and 0 from J; bases not matched to a gene: 9. CDR1 and CDR2 from the germline V gene are SGHNT and YYREEE (reference sequence). CDR3 sequence reads: CASTIAGWGSYEQYF. The CDR3 nucleotides are TGTGCCAGCACTATAGCGGGTTGGGGCTCCTACGAGCAGTACTTC.

The rearrangement links TRBV7-2 to TRBJ2-7; D perhaps matches TRBD2 (7 bases). Trimming took off 5 bases at V and 3 bases at J, with 29 bases between the two ends. Looked up from germline, CDR1 is SGHTA and CDR2 is FQGNSA. The length of the CDR3 is 19 residues. The CDR3 nucleotides read TGTGCCAGCAGCCAACCGACTAGCCGCGCGGGGGCCAGAGGCTACGAGCAGTACTTC. It yields the protein CASSQPTSRAGARGYEQYF.

This clone has just one count. The chain carries TRBV11-2 and TRBJ2-7; 7 bases map to TRBD2. The CDR3 contains 14 residues. Germline V gene data show CDR1 as SGHAT and CDR2 as FQNNGV. The V and J ends lost 4 bases and 0 bases, in that order; junction bases with no gene match: 3. CDR3 in amino acids: CASSSRGDSYEQYF. In nucleotides, the CDR3 is TGTGCCAGCAGCTCCCGGGGGGACTCCTACGAGCAGTACTTC.

Here the CDR3 reads CASSQQGAGELFF. The CDR3 DNA reads TGCGCCAGCAGCCAGCAGGGCGCCGGGGAGCTGTTTTTT. V usage is TRBV4-3 and J usage is TRBJ2-2; D is perhaps TRBD1 (5 bases). The CDR3 consists of 13 residues. V was clipped by 3 bases and J by 6 bases, with 8 bases between them. Germline values: CDR1 LGHNA, CDR2 YSLEER.

V gene TRBV27 combines with J gene TRBJ2-3; D call uncertain. The CDR3 is made up of 14 amino acids. V dropped 3 bases and J dropped 3 bases, with 10 bases sitting between them. Germline V gene lookup returns CDR1 MNHEY and CDR2 SMNVEV (reference sequence). The CDR3 DNA follows: TGTGCCAGCAGTTTTTGGGTCGGGACAGATACGCAGTATTTT. Residues: CASSFWVGTDTQYF.

The rearrangement uses TRBV6-4 and TRBJ2-5, with D maybe TRBD1 (6 bases). V lost 7 bases, J lost 5 bases, and 14 bases lay in between. The CDR3 extends over 13 amino acids. CDR1 is MRHNA, CDR2 SNTAGT, per germline. DNA of the CDR3: TGTGCCAGCAACCAGGGGTCTGCGGAGACCCAGTACTTC. As protein: CASNQGSAETQYF.

The CDR3 DNA reads as TGCAGCGTTGCCGGGACAGACCAAGAGACCCAGTACTTC. Translation: CSVAGTDQETQYF. This chain connects TRBV29-1 to TRBJ2-5; TRBD1 matches at 7 bases. Germline V gives CDR1 SQVTM, CDR2 ANQGSEA. V shed 4 bases, J shed 0 bases, and the junction held 2 bases outside the gene matches. The CDR3 spans 13 residues.

This sequence joins TRBV19 and TRBJ2-6; weak D call: TRBD2 (7 bases). CDR1 LNHDA and CDR2 SQIVND come from the germline V gene (reference sequence). V gave up 8 bases and J gave up 0 bases, with 20 bases separating them. The CDR3 has 18 amino acids. The CDR3 DNA reads TGTGCCAGTGTAGGGTGGGGGGGCGCGAGCTCTGGGGCCAACGTCCTGACTTTC. It yields the protein CASVGWGGASSGANVLTF. The variable domain in full, completed from reference TRBV19 and TRBJ2-6, reads DGGITQSPKYLFRKEGQNVTLSCEQNLNHDAMYWYRQDPGQGLRLIYYSQIVNDFQKGDIAEGYSVSREKKESFPLTVTSAQKNPTAFYLCASVGWGGASSGANVLTFGAGSRLTVL.

V is TRBV18 and J is TRBJ1-2; possible D gene TRBD1, 6 bases. V lost 5 bases and J lost 6, with 10 bases in between. This CDR3 has 12 residues. Germline-derived CDR1 and CDR2 are KGHSH and LQKENI. CDR3 sequence: CASSTNRDGYTF. The CDR3 DNA sequence: TGTGCCAGCTCAACGAACAGGGATGGCTACACCTTC.

In nucleotides, the CDR3 is TGCGCCAGCAGCTTGGAGCGTCAAGAGACCCAGTACTTC. Protein product: CASSLERQETQYF. The rearrangement joins TRBV5-1 to TRBJ2-5; D is undetermined. CDR1 SGHRS and CDR2 YFSETQ come from the germline V gene. This CDR3 has 13 residues. V was shortened by 0 bases and J by 2 bases, with 5 bases between the two germline ends.

This clone was recorded only once. V usage is TRBV10-3 and J usage is TRBJ1-2; D is perhaps TRBD1 (6 bases). Looked up from germline, CDR1 is ENHRY and CDR2 is SYGVKD. There are 14 residues in the CDR3. V was cut by 5 bases and J by 7 bases, with 17 bases left in between. The CDR3 bases are TGTGCCATCAGTCAAAAACAGGGTGAGGCTGGCTACACCTTC. This encodes CAISQKQGEAGYTF.

The rearrangement links TRBV7-3 to TRBJ2-1; the D gene is possibly TRBD2 (5 bases). The V gene's germline CDR1 is SGHTA and CDR2 FQGTGA. V shed 5 bases and J shed 9 bases, with 11 bases lying between them. This CDR3 spans 12 amino acids. CDR3: CASSPDWGEQFF. In DNA form, the CDR3 reads TGTGCCAGCAGCCCGGACTGGGGTGAGCAGTTCTTC.

The chain employs TRBV11-2 and TRBJ2-1; 15 bases are a match to TRBD2. The trim removed 4 bases at V and 3 bases at J, leaving 10 bases unmatched. This CDR3 is 19 amino acids long. CDR1 and CDR2 from the germline V gene are SGHAT and FQNNGV. The CDR3 here is CASSSQQGLAGGIYNEQFF. CDR3 bases: TGTGCCAGCAGCTCCCAGCAGGGACTAGCGGGAGGAATCTACAATGAGCAGTTCTTC.

The chain recombines TRBV7-9 with TRBJ2-2, with D possibly TRBD2 on 6 matching bases. The V gene lost 4 bases and the J gene lost 4 bases, with 22 bases spanning the gap. In germline, CDR1 is SEHNR, CDR2 FQNEAQ (reference sequence). This CDR3 contains 18 residues. CDR3 nucleotide sequence: TGTGCCAGCAGCTCCCTAGCTTTGAGGAGGGAAGGCACCGGGGAGCTGTTTTTT. This codes for CASSSLALRREGTGELFF. Full variable domain (missing parts from reference TRBV7-9 and TRBJ2-2): DTGVSQNPRHKITKRGQNVTFRCDPISEHNRLYWYRQTLGQGPEFLTYFQNEAQLEKSRLLSDRFSAERPKGSFSTLEIQRTEQGDSAMYLCASSSLALRREGTGELFFGEGSRLTVL.

The V and J genes are TRBV5-1 and TRBJ1-3; D gene ambiguous. V lost 0 bases and J 4 bases, leaving 8 bases between the germline ends. CDR1 and CDR2 (germline): SGHRS, YFSETQ. The CDR3 spans 14 residues. The CDR3 loop is CASSLALQGNTIYF. For the CDR3, the DNA is TGCGCCAGCAGCTTGGCCTTACAGGGAAACACCATATATTTT.

The chain uses TRBV19 and TRBJ2-7; D may be TRBD1 (7 bases). The CDR3 has 14 residues. Per the germline V gene, CDR1 is LNHDA and CDR2 is SQIVND (reference sequence). Trimming took off 9 bases at V and 3 bases at J, with 18 bases between the two ends. CDR3 residues: CASSVGGQNYEQYF. The CDR3 DNA reads as TGTGCCAGCTCTGTGGGGGGACAGAACTACGAGCAGTACTTC.

V usage is TRBV10-3 and J usage is TRBJ1-5; 10 bases agree with TRBD1. In germline, CDR1 is ENHRY, CDR2 SYGVKD. V trimming: 6 bases; J trimming: 3 bases; junction bases outside the gene matches: 5. This CDR3 comprises 15 residues. CDR3 region: CAIRPGTGDNQPQHF. The DNA for the CDR3 is TGTGCCATCAGGCCCGGGACAGGGGACAATCAGCCCCAGCATTTT.

This rearrangement joins TRBV18 to TRBJ1-2; D possibly corresponds to TRBD1 (5 bases). V lost 3 bases to trimming and J lost 4 bases, with 15 bases between them. Germline assignment: CDR1 KGHSH and CDR2 LQKENI. The CDR3 covers 15 residues. CDR3 in DNA: TGTGCCAGCTCACCTTCGGGGCGGGGAAGCTATGGCTACACCTTC. As protein: CASSPSGRGSYGYTF.

This clone was seen a single time. The gene calls are TRBV6-5 and TRBJ2-7; 7 bases line up with TRBD1. CDR1 MNHEY and CDR2 SVGAGI come from the germline V gene. The ends lost 6 bases at V and 7 bases at J; junction bases unmatched: 6. The CDR3 sequence is 12 residues long. CDR3 sequence: CASSPRQGEQYF. In DNA, the CDR3 is TGTGCCAGCAGCCCCCGACAGGGTGAGCAGTACTTC.

This chain links TRBV10-1 with TRBJ2-5; D remains ambiguous. The CDR3 runs to 14 residues. The V and J ends lost 0 bases and 5 bases respectively, with 10 bases between them. Per the germline V gene, CDR1 is WNHNN and CDR2 is SYGVQD (reference sequence). Here the CDR3 reads CASSESPARETQYF. CDR3 bases: TGCGCCAGCAGTGAGTCGCCCGCGAGGGAGACCCAGTACTTC.

The chain recombines TRBV19 with TRBJ2-7; D may be TRBD1 (6 bases). This CDR3 has 14 amino acids. V lost 3 bases and J lost 0, with 9 bases in between. The germline V gene encodes CDR1 LNHDA and CDR2 SQIVND (reference sequence). Here the CDR3 DNA reads TGTGCCAGTAGTATCTGGGGGCCCTCCTACGAGCAGTACTTC. Protein product: CASSIWGPSYEQYF.

This clone was observed a few times. The chain combines TRBV29-1 with TRBJ1-1; tentatively, D is TRBD1 (5 bases). The CDR3 length is 13 residues. Germline V lookup: CDR1 SQVTM, CDR2 ANQGSEA. The V end was cut by 3 bases, the J end by 0 bases, with 8 bases between. CDR3 region: CSVDRQMNTEAFF. CDR3 DNA: TGCAGCGTTGATAGACAGATGAACACTGAAGCTTTCTTT.

The V call is TRBV5-4, the J call TRBJ1-3; D is unclear. The germline V gene encodes CDR1 SGHNT and CDR2 YYREEE (reference sequence). Between the trimmed V and J ends, which lost 4 bases and 0 bases, there was a span of 11 bases. The CDR3 contains 15 residues. The CDR3 nucleotides read TGTGCCAGCAGCGCGAGGGAATTCTCTGGAAACACCATATATTTT. Translating gives CASSAREFSGNTIYF.

The V and J genes are TRBV11-3 and TRBJ1-1; 8 nucleotides match TRBD1. The CDR3 covers 13 residues. V shed 6 bases, J shed 6 bases, and the junction held 6 bases outside the gene matches. Germline values: CDR1 SGHNT, CDR2 YENEEA. CDR3 sequence reads: CASRQTGGSEAFF. The CDR3 DNA sequence: TGTGCCAGCAGACAAACAGGGGGATCTGAAGCTTTCTTT. Complete variable domain (other parts from reference TRBV11-3 and TRBJ1-1): EAGVVQSPRYKIIEKKQPVAFWCNPISGHNTLYWYLQNLGQGPELLIRYENEEAVDDSQLPKDRFSAERLKGVDSTLKIQPAELGDSAVYLCASRQTGGSEAFFGQGTRLTVV.

This chain links TRBV18 with TRBJ2-3, with TRBD1 matching over 7 bases. Germline-derived CDR1 and CDR2 are KGHSH and LQKENI. The CDR3 extends over 16 amino acids. V was clipped by 3 bases and J by 2 bases; unmatched bases: 8. CDR3 region: CASSPQRQGVTDTQYF. In DNA, the CDR3 is TGTGCCAGCTCACCGCAAAGACAGGGCGTCACAGATACGCAGTATTTT.

V is TRBV7-9 and J is TRBJ2-3, with D perhaps matching TRBD1 (5 bases). The CDR3 has 16 amino acids. Trimming took 4 bases from V and 0 from J, leaving 14 bases between them. Germline V gives CDR1 SEHNR, CDR2 FQNEAQ (reference sequence). DNA of the CDR3: TGTGCCAGCAGCTCCAGCCGACAGAGTAGCACAGATACGCAGTATTTT. It specifies CASSSSRQSSTDTQYF.

The V and J genes are TRBV18 and TRBJ1-1; D gene ambiguous. The CDR3 sequence is 15 residues long. CDR1 KGHSH and CDR2 LQKENI come from the germline V gene. V shed 1 base and J shed 1 base, with 10 bases lying between them. CDR3 protein: CASSPLRQSNTEAFF. As DNA, the CDR3 is TGTGCCAGCTCACCACTTAGACAATCGAACACTGAAGCTTTCTTT. Looking up the rest from reference TRBV18 and TRBJ1-1 gives the full variable domain: NAGVMQNPRHLVRRRGQEARLRCSPMKGHSHVYWYRQLPEEGLKFMVYLQKENIIDESGMPKERFSAEFPKEGPSILRIQQVVRGDSAAYFCASSPLRQSNTEAFFGQGTRLTVV.

CDR3 DNA: TGTGCCAGCTCACCCTTGGAGACCCAGTACTTC. This translates into CASSPLETQYF. V gene TRBV18 combines with J gene TRBJ2-5; D remains ambiguous. The CDR3 spans 11 residues. The V gene lost 3 bases and the J gene lost 5 bases, with 4 bases spanning the gap. Germline CDR1 KGHSH, CDR2 LQKENI.

The chain is built from TRBV9 and TRBJ2-5; D perhaps matches TRBD2 (7 bases). Trimming removed 2 bases at V and 4 bases at J, with 21 bases between. The CDR3 has 17 amino acids. Germline V CDR1 and CDR2: SGDLS, YYNGEE. The CDR3 loop is CASSVGGGQGARETQYF. CDR3 sequence (DNA): TGTGCCAGCAGCGTGGGAGGGGGTCAAGGGGCAAGAGAGACCCAGTACTTC.

The J gene is TRBJ1-2, the V gene TRBV6-5; perhaps TRBD1 as D (6 bases). This CDR3 has 13 amino acids. Germline CDR1 MNHEY, CDR2 SVGAGI. With 4 bases removed from V and 8 bases from J, the gap between germline ends came to 14 bases. Written as DNA, the CDR3 is TGTGCCAGCAGTTTAAGGGCAGGGGACGGCTACACCTTC. Amino acid sequence: CASSLRAGDGYTF.